This TCR beta chain was captured in a study of response to subunit inactivated influenza vaccine. Germline V CDR1 and CDR2: SGHRS, YFSETQ. The V end lost 4 bases, the J end lost 7 bases, and 12 bases lay between the germline ends. This CDR3 spans 13 amino acids. Whole-study findings and limits: A suggestion made by the authors is that each seasonal influenza vaccination recruits few new T cells.

TCRdb independently ran MiXCR on the RT-PCR reads; one entry per CDR3 protein. The repertoire holds roughly 670,000 distinct CDR3 sequences, with less than 15% as singletons. The sample holds a few counts of this clonotype. Its antigen is undetermined. The sequenced sample was PBMCs from blood, obtained roughly 15 days before vaccination. The chain employs TRBV5-1 and TRBJ2-1; either TRBD1 or TRBD2 may fit D (6 bases each). The receptor was isolated from a man in his forties or fifties who received an inactivated influenza vaccine. DNA of the CDR3: TGCGCCAGCAGCACCGGGGGCCGGAATGAGCAGTTCTTC. It translates to CASSTGGRNEQFF.